This section outlines one T cell receptor beta chain sequence together with its context. This clonotype has at least ten counts. No cognate antigen has been identified for it. Base qualities are missing; no much larger clone stands one base away. Libraries came from PCR. Sequencing instrument: Illumina HiSeq 2500. TCR library preparation used molecular barcoding, with unique molecular identifiers applied to normalize quantification of the TCRbeta repertoire. In TCRdb, the public reads were trimmed at Q25 with fastp and aligned with MiXCR, with productive beta chains retained. One record per CDR3 amino acid sequence lists the most common genes and DNA. This sample has hundreds of thousands of distinct CDR3 sequences in its table, and roughly 9.1% of those were observed once. Approximately 7.6% of the sample lies in the top ten. The source of the sample is a study of T-cell reconstitution after alpha-beta-depleted transplantation in children (dated by TCRdb to the mid-2010s). For the wider study: Using TCR repertoire profiling, the study followed T-cell immune reconstitution in a quantitative way in children after TCRalphabeta/CD19-depleted allogeneic hematopoietic cell transplantation. What the research found in general, with its limitations: The frequencies of hyperexpanded clones fell over the following months, and after one year, T-cell counts and TCRbeta diversity were mostly attributed to newly produced T cells. The apparently early alphabetaT-cell count recovery about two months after transplant was reportedly dependent on only several hundred rapidly expanded clones derived from non-depleted graft cells. The high TCRbeta diversity at day 60 in some patients was ascribed to recipient T cells and intrathymic progenitors that had survived conditioning.

The treatment or condition label, read with the paper, signifies: allogeneic hematopoietic cell transplantation with graft depleted of TCRalphabeta T cells and CD19 B cells. TCRalphabeta/CD19-depleted allogeneic hematopoietic cell grafts were given to the transplant recipients, all of whom were children. Measured from the cysteine to the phenylalanine, the CDR3 is 13 residues long. The only DNA kept is the CDR3, 39 bases in frame from the first base. V is reduced by 3 bases and J by 4 bases, leaving a spacing of 9 bases between them. The germline V gene specifies MDHEN as CDR1 and SYDVKM as CDR2. The clonotype was recovered from a boy under two years old with acute myeloid leukemia, due to receive a stem cell transplant. The specimen was PBMCs, collected before TCRalphabeta/CD19-depleted stem cell transplant. This chain joins TRBV28 to TRBJ2-5; TRBD1 is a weak D gene call, 6 bases matching. The sequenced DNA: TGTGCCAGCAGTTTTATAGGGGGAGAGACCCAGTACTTC. Translated, this is CASSFIGGETQYF. Here the CDR3 is joined to the reference TRBV28 and TRBJ2-5 genes, and the full variable domain is: DVKVTQSSRYLVKRTGEKVFLECVQDMDHENMFWYRQDPGLGLRLIYFSYDVKMKEKGDIPEGYSVSREKKERFSLILESASTNQTSMYLCASSFIGGETQYFGPGTRLLVL.